These 12 T cell receptor beta chains share one sample of origin, sequenced in a study of blood T cell repertoires in COVID-19. Method: immunoSEQ multiplex PCR; TCRdb's copy keeps in-frame clones and lacks some. This sample yields over 130,000 clones, of which 86% are seen a single time; around 3.5% belongs to the top ten. The source material was peripheral blood. The receptors were gathered from a man aged 65 to 79 with acute or convalescent COVID-19.

This sequence joins TRBV14 and TRBJ1-2, with no clear D. Trimming left V 1 base short and J 7 bases short, with 16 bases between. The CDR3 totals 15 residues. Germline CDR1 and CDR2: SGHDN and FVKESK. The CDR3 DNA sequence: TGTGCCAGCAGCCAAGGGAGGGAGTGGATGAGTGGCTACACCTTC. Its translation: CASSQGREWMSGYTF. The complete variable domain, with remaining parts taken from reference TRBV14 and TRBJ1-2, reads EAGVTQFPSHSVIEKGQTVTLRCDPISGHDNLYWYRRVMGKEIKFLLHFVKESKQDESGMPNNRFLAERTGGTYSTLKVQPAELEDSGVYFCASSQGREWMSGYTFGSGTRLTVV.

V is TRBV29-1 and J is TRBJ2-1; TRBD1 matches 7 bases. V shed 1 base, J shed 7 bases, and the junction held 7 bases outside the gene matches. The CDR3 contains 14 residues. Germline-derived CDR1 and CDR2 are SQVTM and ANQGSEA. The CDR3 DNA sequence: TGCAGCGTTGAAGGTCTGGGGACAGCAAATGAGCAGTTCTTC. Amino acids: CSVEGLGTANEQFF.

The rearrangement links TRBV28 to TRBJ1-1; TRBD1 agrees at 9 bases. V trimming: 1 base; J trimming: 1 base; junction bases outside the gene matches: 13. Germline CDR1 reads MDHEN; CDR2 reads SYDVKM. This CDR3 spans 19 amino acids. CDR3 region: CASSLFTGGVPMANTEAFF. The DNA for the CDR3 is TGTGCCAGCAGTTTATTTACAGGGGGCGTCCCCATGGCGAACACTGAAGCTTTCTTT.

The chain joins TRBV7-9 to TRBJ2-2, with D possibly TRBD1 on 5 matching bases. The CDR3 is 13 amino acids. Germline lookup yields CDR1 SEHNR and CDR2 FQNEAQ (reference sequence). Trimming pared 6 bases from V and 2 bases from J, leaving 7 bases between. CDR3 sequence reads: CASSDRNTGELFF. The CDR3 coding sequence is TGTGCCAGCAGTGACAGAAACACCGGGGAGCTGTTTTTT.

This clone was seen more than once but under ten times. This chain joins TRBV6-5 and TRBJ1-4; 10 bases fit TRBD1. V gave up 7 bases and J gave up 8 bases; unmatched junction bases: 10. The CDR3 is 15 residues long. Germline CDR1 and CDR2: MNHEY and SVGAGI. CDR3 in DNA: TGTGCCAGCAAGGGAGGACAGGGGGTTTGGGAAAAACTGTTTTTT. Translating gives CASKGGQGVWEKLFF.

This chain uses TRBV6-5 with TRBJ2-3, with 9 bases identical to TRBD1. The CDR3 runs to 12 residues. V gave up 9 bases and J gave up 6 bases; unmatched junction bases: 4. Per germline, CDR1 MNHEY and CDR2 SVGAGI. Here the CDR3 reads CASAQGADTQYF. The CDR3 nucleotides read TGTGCCAGTGCACAGGGGGCCGATACGCAGTATTTT.

This clone was observed once. This chain links TRBV11-2 with TRBJ2-6, with TRBD1 matching 7 bases. The CDR3 is 16 amino acids. The V and J ends lost 5 bases and 4 bases, in that order; junction bases with no gene match: 8. From germline, CDR1 is SGHAT and CDR2 FQNNGV. The CDR3 DNA follows: TGTGCCAGCAGCCTCCGACAGGGCCCCGGGGCCAACGTCCTGACTTTC. Its translation: CASSLRQGPGANVLTF.

This chain links TRBV19 with TRBJ2-5; maybe TRBD1 (5 bases). Germline V gene sequence: CDR1 LNHDA, CDR2 SQIVND (reference sequence). V was cut by 3 bases and J by 4 bases, with 9 bases left in between. The CDR3 has 13 amino acids. CDR3 sequence (DNA): TGTGCCAGTAGTATGGGGCCCGGAGAGACCCAGTACTTC. Amino acid sequence: CASSMGPGETQYF.

The chain combines TRBV7-2 with TRBJ2-1, with TRBD2 as a possible D gene (5 bases). CDR1 SGHTA and CDR2 FQGNSA come from the germline V gene. The CDR3 length is 14 residues. V lost 6 bases, J lost 5 bases, and 14 bases lay in between. CDR3: CASSFRHGDNEQFF. CDR3 sequence (DNA): TGTGCCAGCAGTTTTAGACACGGGGACAATGAGCAGTTCTTC.

The V gene is TRBV28, the J gene TRBJ1-5, with 8 nucleotides matching TRBD1. Looked up from germline, CDR1 is MDHEN and CDR2 is SYDVKM. Trimming at V came to 5 bases and at J to 0 bases, leaving 6 bases not matched to a gene. The CDR3 totals 16 residues. For the CDR3, the DNA is TGTGCCAGCAGTATCCCGGGACAGGTTAGCAATCAGCCCCAGCATTTT. It is translated as CASSIPGQVSNQPQHF.

V is TRBV7-3 and J is TRBJ2-1; TRBD2 aligns across 13 bases. This CDR3 has 16 residues. The V gene end was trimmed by 4 bases and the J gene end by 9 bases; junction bases not matched to a gene: 9. The germline V gene has CDR1 SGHTA and CDR2 FQGTGA. The CDR3 loop reads CASSSQGLAGRGEQFF. The CDR3, as DNA: TGTGCCAGCAGCTCCCAGGGACTAGCGGGGAGGGGTGAGCAGTTCTTC. The full variable domain, its missing parts supplied by reference TRBV7-3 and TRBJ2-1, is GAGVSQTPSNKVTEKGKYVELRCDPISGHTALYWYRQSLGQGPEFLIYFQGTGAADDSGLPNDRFFAVRPEGSVSTLKIQRTERGDSAVYLCASSSQGLAGRGEQFFGPGTRLTVL.

The rearrangement joins TRBV12-3 or TRBV12-4 to TRBJ2-7, with 9 bases aligning to TRBD1. V trimming: 7 bases; J trimming: 5 bases; junction bases outside the gene matches: 6. The CDR3 consists of 13 residues. Here the CDR3 reads CASKQGAANEQYF. The DNA for the CDR3 is TGTGCCAGCAAACAGGGGGCCGCCAACGAGCAGTACTTC.